This is a list of T cell receptor beta chains from one sample in a study of identical twins. Using its own MiXCR run on the 5' RACE reads, TCRdb lists one record per CDR3 protein. The table records fewer than 550,000 distinct CDR3 sequences, roughly 15% of them present only once. Separately, the same data were catalogued under a study of yellow fever vaccine responses in identical twins.

Material: CD4+ T cells sorted from blood. All receptors derive from a young woman in good health. Each CDR3 is given with its conserved first and last residue. A D gene is named only where the DNA matches it firmly. A clone size is listed for some rows: how often the clone was seen (once, few, many), or a class if it is expanded.

D	V	length	size	J	CDR3	DNA
-	TRBV27	14	many	TRBJ1-1	CASSSTGLNTEAFF	TGTGCCAGCAGTTCAACAGGATTGAACACTGAAGCTTTCTTT
-	TRBV20-1	15	few	TRBJ1-3	CSARQGQSSGNTIYF	TGCAGTGCCCGTCAGGGACAAAGCTCTGGAAACACCATATATTTT
-	TRBV10-3	15	few	TRBJ1-1	CAISGKGHQNTEAFF	TGTGCCATCAGTGGGAAAGGACATCAGAACACTGAAGCTTTCTTT
TRBD1	TRBV12-3/TRBV12-4	13	few	TRBJ1-4	CASSDRGGEKLFF	TGTGCCAGCAGCGACAGGGGGGGCGAAAAACTGTTTTTT
-	TRBV9	15	-	TRBJ1-4	CASSADQRGNEKLFF	TGTGCCAGCAGCGCGGACCAACGGGGTAATGAAAAACTGTTTTTT
-	TRBV18	13	-	TRBJ2-5	CASSPPVGETQYF	TGTGCCAGCTCACCACCGGTGGGAGAGACCCAGTACTTC
TRBD1	TRBV29-1	14	-	TRBJ1-2	CSVRAGGFYVGYTF	TGCAGCGTTCGGGCAGGGGGGTTCTATGTGGGCTACACCTTC
TRBD2	TRBV4-1	16	few	TRBJ2-1	CASSQEVVAGVDEQFF	TGCGCCAGCAGCCAAGAGGTGGTAGCGGGAGTGGATGAGCAGTTCTTC
-	TRBV10-3	14	-	TRBJ2-5	CAISESTSPGTQYF	TGTGCCATCAGTGAGTCAACTAGCCCGGGGACCCAGTACTTC
-	TRBV18	16	-	TRBJ1-2	CASSPSGQPAAYGYTF	TGTGCCAGCTCACCCAGCGGTCAGCCGGCAGCCTATGGCTACACCTTC
-	TRBV28	12	many	TRBJ2-3	CASSLSPDTQYF	TGTGCCAGCAGCTTAAGTCCAGATACGCAGTATTTT
-	TRBV29-1	16	once	TRBJ2-2	CSVPPPAGQNTGELFF	TGCAGCGTTCCCCCCCCGGCGGGCCAGAACACCGGGGAGCTGTTTTTT
TRBD2	TRBV24-1	14	few	TRBJ2-5	CATSDPGLAETQYF	TGTGCCACCAGTGATCCAGGACTAGCGGAGACCCAGTACTTC
TRBD1	TRBV2	14	-	TRBJ2-7	CASSGQGALDGQYF	TGTGCCAGCAGCGGACAGGGGGCCTTGGACGGGCAGTACTTC
-	TRBV28	14	-	TRBJ1-4	CASSSMGHWEKLFF	TGTGCCAGCAGCAGTATGGGACATTGGGAAAAACTGTTTTTT
-	TRBV20-1	14	-	TRBJ1-1	CSARLGGTNTEAFF	TGCAGTGCTAGACTCGGGGGGACGAACACTGAAGCTTTCTTT
-	TRBV27	15	-	TRBJ2-7	CASSLWASATYEQYF	TGTGCCAGCAGTTTATGGGCTAGCGCCACCTACGAGCAGTACTTC
-	TRBV7-9	17	-	TRBJ2-4	CASSLGLEQDLKNIQYF	TGTGCCAGCAGCTTAGGCCTCGAGCAGGACCTAAAAAACATTCAGTACTTC
TRBD1	TRBV5-1	13	many	TRBJ2-5	CASSLGQGETQYF	TGCGCCAGCAGCCTGGGACAGGGAGAGACCCAGTACTTC
TRBD2	TRBV11-2	17	few	TRBJ2-3	CASSFHGGGAGADTQYF	TGTGCCAGCAGCTTTCACGGCGGGGGGGCTGGGGCAGATACGCAGTATTTT
TRBD2	TRBV12-3/TRBV12-4	15	-	TRBJ2-3	CASSPTSGVDPTQYF	TGTGCCAGCAGCCCGACTAGCGGGGTTGACCCTACGCAGTATTTT
TRBD2	TRBV20-1	15	few	TRBJ2-1	CSARDQPSGGNEQFF	TGCAGTGCTAGAGATCAGCCTAGCGGGGGAAATGAGCAGTTCTTC
TRBD1	TRBV27	14	many	TRBJ2-5	CASSYPRGQETQYF	TGTGCCAGCAGTTACCCCAGGGGGCAAGAGACCCAGTACTTC
-	TRBV20-1	14	few	TRBJ2-3	CSAGPGGRGDTQYF	TGCAGTGCCGGGCCGGGGGGCCGGGGAGATACGCAGTATTTT
-	TRBV27	15	-	TRBJ2-7	CASSPEGARGYEQYF	TGTGCCAGCAGTCCTGAGGGGGCGCGGGGTTACGAGCAGTACTTC
TRBD2	TRBV24-1	16	-	TRBJ2-7	CATSDWVGGSRFEQYF	TGTGCCACCAGTGATTGGGTAGGCGGGAGTCGTTTCGAGCAGTACTTC
TRBD2	TRBV6-1	15	few	TRBJ2-3	CASSKVSGRTDTQYF	TGTGCCAGCAGTAAGGTTAGCGGGAGAACAGATACGCAGTATTTT
-	TRBV10-3	16	many	TRBJ2-3	CAISVGSQMSTDTQYF	TGTGCCATCAGTGTGGGCAGCCAGATGAGCACAGATACGCAGTATTTT
-	TRBV7-9	15	few	TRBJ2-7	CASSRTTSPPAGQYF	TGTGCCAGCAGCCGCACGACTAGTCCCCCGGCCGGGCAGTACTTC